The 28 T cell receptor beta chains given below trace back to one sample, sequenced in a study of beta chain features in type 1 diabetes. All of the isolated RNA was reverse transcribed, so expressed TCRB transcripts were sequenced. Profiling relied on immunoSEQ multiplex PCR, and the TCRdb table lists in-frame clones only, not all of them. Here the sample spans about half a million clones, about 32% being singletons. Input material: naive CD4+ T cells from blood. These receptors came from a man between 18 and 35 years old in good health.

V usage is TRBV2 and J usage is TRBJ2-3; 8 bases agree with TRBD1. The germline V gene has CDR1 SNHLY and CDR2 FYNNEI. This CDR3 comprises 14 residues. J lost 4 bases, V lost 6 bases, and 6 bases had no gene match. The DNA of the CDR3 is TGTGCCAGCAGCACGGACAGGGAGTCAGATACGCAGTATTTT. This gives the protein CASSTDRESDTQYF.

The table lists this clone with a count of one. This chain connects TRBV18 to TRBJ2-2; 7 positions match TRBD1. The CDR3 length is 15 residues. With V trimmed by 3 bases and J by 4 bases, 5 bases remained unmatched. CDR1 KGHSH and CDR2 LQKENI come from the germline V gene. The CDR3 reads CASSPSQGPTGELFF. CDR3 bases: TGTGCCAGCTCACCGTCACAGGGGCCCACCGGGGAGCTGTTTTTT.

The chain links TRBV4-3 to TRBJ2-1; weak D call: TRBD2 (5 bases). CDR1 LGHNA and CDR2 YSLEER come from the germline V gene. V gave up 4 bases and J gave up 0 bases, with 10 bases separating them. The CDR3 length is 15 residues. The CDR3 region is CASSPRGHSYNEQFF. The CDR3, as DNA: TGCGCCAGCAGCCCCCGGGGTCACTCCTACAATGAGCAGTTCTTC.

The rearrangement uses TRBV7-2 and TRBJ2-5, with 7 bases identical to TRBD2. V lost 4 bases and J lost 1; bases outside the gene matches: 6. The CDR3 loop spans 15 amino acids. Germline CDR1 is SGHTA and CDR2 is FQGNSA. CDR3 sequence reads: CASSSVWGGQETQYF. The CDR3 nucleotides read TGTGCCAGCAGCTCAGTATGGGGGGGCCAAGAGACCCAGTACTTC.

The V call is TRBV6-5, the J call TRBJ2-7, with D hard to call. CDR1 is MNHEY, CDR2 SVGAGI, per germline. CDR3 size: 12 residues. V was cut by 5 bases and J by 4 bases, with 9 bases left in between. The CDR3 coding sequence is TGTGCCAGCAGTAGGTATGGATACGAGCAGTACTTC. Protein: CASSRYGYEQYF.

The rearrangement uses TRBV9 and TRBJ2-7; D is perhaps TRBD2 (6 bases). The germline V gene has CDR1 SGDLS and CDR2 YYNGEE. The CDR3 runs 15 residues. V was pared by 0 bases and J by 3 bases, with 13 bases between. For the CDR3, the DNA is TGTGCCAGCAGCGTAGCAATGGGAGGTGGCTACGAGCAGTACTTC. As protein: CASSVAMGGGYEQYF.

The chain links TRBV5-4 to TRBJ2-5; 7 nucleotides agree with TRBD2. J lost 4 bases, V lost 0 bases, and 0 bases had no gene match. Germline V gene data show CDR1 as SGHNT and CDR2 as YYREEE (reference sequence). CDR3 size: 13 residues. CDR3 region: CASSLVAGETQYF. The CDR3 DNA follows: TGTGCCAGCAGCTTGGTAGCGGGAGAGACCCAGTACTTC. The variable domain in full, completed from reference TRBV5-4 and TRBJ2-5, reads ETGVTQSPTHLIKTRGQQVTLRCSSQSGHNTVSWYQQALGQGPQFIFQYYREEENGRGNFPPRFSGLQFPNYSSELNVNALELDDSALYLCASSLVAGETQYFGPGTRLLVL.

The chain links TRBV6-6 to TRBJ2-1; D tentatively reads TRBD1 or TRBD2 (5 bases each). Trimming took off 3 bases at V and 5 bases at J, with 8 bases between the two ends. From germline, CDR1 is MNHNY and CDR2 SVGAGI (reference sequence). This CDR3 has 13 residues. The CDR3 DNA is TGTGCCAGCAGTTATTGGGGGAACAATGAGCAGTTCTTC. It encodes CASSYWGNNEQFF.

In this sample, this clone turned up a few times. Other nucleotide sequences in the sample specify the same CDR3. J is TRBJ2-5 and V is TRBV9, with D hard to call. Germline assignment: CDR1 SGDLS and CDR2 YYNGEE. The CDR3 is 14 residues long. Between the trimmed V and J ends, which lost 0 bases and 1 base, there was a span of 7 bases. CDR3 nucleotides: TGTGCCAGCAGCGTAGGACCGAGCCAAGAGACCCAGTACTTC. This codes for CASSVGPSQETQYF.

This clone has just one count. The chain has TRBV7-2 and TRBJ2-3, with a tentative D call TRBD2 (5 bases). Trimming removed 5 bases from V and 1 base from J, with 13 bases in between. Germline values: CDR1 SGHTA, CDR2 FQGNSA. The CDR3 spans 15 residues. CDR3 loop: CASSLGGTGTDTQYF. In nucleotides, the CDR3 is TGTGCCAGCAGCCTAGGAGGAACGGGCACAGATACGCAGTATTTT.

In regard to this clone: Distinct nucleotide sequences in the sample also encode this CDR3. This sequence joins TRBV6-5 and TRBJ2-7; 7 nucleotides match TRBD2. V shed 6 bases and J 0 bases; nucleotides not matched to a gene: 5. CDR3 size: 14 residues. Looked up from germline, CDR1 is MNHEY and CDR2 is SVGAGI. CDR3 nucleotides: TGTGCCAGCAGACCTAGCGGAAGCTCCTACGAGCAGTACTTC. This sequence encodes CASRPSGSSYEQYF.

The CDR3 sequence is CASSPQMNTEAFF. The CDR3 bases are TGTGCCAGCTCACCACAGATGAACACTGAAGCTTTCTTT. The chain combines TRBV18 with TRBJ1-1; D is undetermined. Trimming left V 1 base short and J 0 bases short, with 3 bases between. In germline, CDR1 is KGHSH, CDR2 LQKENI. The CDR3 consists of 13 residues.

This clone was detected a few times. The chain combines TRBV29-1 with TRBJ2-7; D possibly matches TRBD1 or TRBD2 (5 bases each). The CDR3 extends over 12 amino acids. V was cut by 6 bases and J by 2 bases, with 11 bases left in between. Per germline, CDR1 SQVTM and CDR2 ANQGSEA. The CDR3 bases are TGCAGCGTCTCCGGGACGGCCTACGAGCAGTACTTC. It translates to CSVSGTAYEQYF.

This sequence joins TRBV29-1 and TRBJ2-1, with 13 bases that match TRBD2. Germline values: CDR1 SQVTM, CDR2 ANQGSEA. The CDR3 has 15 residues. V lost 6 bases to trimming and J lost 5 bases; unmatched junction nucleotides: 7. The CDR3 loop is CSVAGTSGNNNEQFF. CDR3 in DNA: TGCAGCGTCGCCGGGACTAGCGGGAATAACAATGAGCAGTTCTTC.

This clone appeared a few times. The chain uses TRBV30 and TRBJ1-1; D uncertain. The CDR3 spans 15 residues. V was clipped by 1 base and J by 1 base, with 13 bases between them. The germline gives CDR1 GTSNPN, CDR2 SVGIG (reference sequence). This chain's CDR3 is CAWSDLVRRNTEAFF. For the CDR3, the DNA is TGTGCCTGGAGTGATTTGGTAAGAAGGAACACTGAAGCTTTCTTT.

This clone was detected only a few times. The genes are TRBV9 and TRBJ2-1; TRBD1 matches at 9 bases. The V and J ends lost 0 bases and 7 bases, in that order; junction bases with no gene match: 5. Germline CDR1 reads SGDLS; CDR2 reads YYNGEE. The CDR3 length is 15 residues. The DNA for the CDR3 is TGTGCCAGCAGCGTAGTGGGACAGGGAGGGAATGAGCAGTTCTTC. Translating gives CASSVVGQGGNEQFF.

This clone occurred a few times. The chain is built from TRBV4-2 and TRBJ1-4; tentatively, D is TRBD1 (5 bases). With 1 base removed from V and 7 bases from J, the gap between germline ends came to 13 bases. CDR1 LGHNA and CDR2 YNFKEQ come from the germline V gene. This CDR3 has 15 amino acids. DNA for the CDR3: TGTGCCAGCAGCCAAGTAGGCAGGGCTGGTGAAAAACTGTTTTTT. Translated: CASSQVGRAGEKLFF.

V gene TRBV19 combines with J gene TRBJ2-7; D tentatively fits TRBD1 or TRBD2 (5 bases each). Trimming stripped 1 base from V and 2 bases from J, with 12 bases between. The CDR3 has 15 residues. From germline, CDR1 is LNHDA and CDR2 SQIVND (reference sequence). CDR3 in amino acids: CASSIARGRAYEQYF. In DNA form, the CDR3 reads TGTGCCAGTAGTATAGCCCGGGGCAGGGCCTACGAGCAGTACTTC.

The rearrangement links TRBV30 to TRBJ2-5; TRBD2 matches at 14 bases. The V gene end was trimmed by 3 bases and the J gene end by 2 bases; junction bases not matched to a gene: 8. CDR1 is GTSNPN, CDR2 SVGIG, per germline (reference sequence). The CDR3 consists of 17 residues. CDR3 bases: TGTGCCTGGAGCCGGACTAGCGGGAGGTCCCCACAAGAGACCCAGTACTTC. It is translated as CAWSRTSGRSPQETQYF.

The chain recombines TRBV21-1 with TRBJ2-7; TRBD1 is the table's D call and was not checked against the DNA. TRBV21-1 is marked as a pseudogene. The CDR3 has 14 residues. CDR3 amino acids: CASSGGTDSYEQYF. For the CDR3, the DNA is TGTGCCAGCAGCGGAGGGACAGACTCCTACGAGCAGTACTTC.

This clone was counted between two and nine times. This sequence joins TRBV14 and TRBJ2-1, with D possibly being TRBD1 (6 bases). The length of the CDR3 is 17 residues. Trimming shortened V by 0 bases and J by 3 bases, and 15 bases separated the two germline ends. CDR1 and CDR2 from the germline V gene are SGHDN and FVKESK. This CDR3 reads CASSQELGAVLYNEQFF. CDR3 nucleotide sequence: TGTGCCAGCAGCCAAGAATTGGGGGCTGTGCTCTACAATGAGCAGTTCTTC.

This chain connects TRBV6-5 to TRBJ2-7, with 11 bases matching TRBD1. V lost 2 bases and J lost 0; bases outside the gene matches: 0. The CDR3 is made up of 15 amino acids. Germline CDR1 and CDR2: MNHEY and SVGAGI. The CDR3 spells CASSYGTGGSYEQYF. In DNA form, the CDR3 reads TGTGCCAGCAGTTACGGGACAGGGGGCTCCTACGAGCAGTACTTC.

This clone was counted only a few times. The chain links TRBV5-1 to TRBJ2-7; D gene uncertain. Germline CDR1 is SGHRS and CDR2 is YFSETQ. The CDR3 contains 14 residues. Trimming removed 4 bases from V and 5 bases from J, with 16 bases in between. CDR3 DNA: TGCGCCAGCAGCATTGACGGACGAACGGACGAGCAGTACTTC. It codes for CASSIDGRTDEQYF.

The rearrangement joins TRBV20-1 to TRBJ2-7; D is possibly TRBD2 (6 bases). This CDR3 spans 11 amino acids. V was pared by 8 bases and J by 5 bases, with 13 bases between. Germline V gives CDR1 DFQATT, CDR2 SNEGSKA (reference sequence). CDR3: CSSGTPHEQYF. The CDR3 bases are TGCAGTTCTGGGACTCCCCACGAGCAGTACTTC.

The rearrangement uses TRBV30 and TRBJ1-1, with no clear D. Trimming left V 4 bases short and J 1 base short, with 10 bases between. This CDR3 has 13 amino acids. The germline gives CDR1 GTSNPN, CDR2 SVGIG (reference sequence). The CDR3 DNA reads as TGTGCCTGGACGCTGCAGCCGAACACTGAAGCTTTCTTT. Its protein product is CAWTLQPNTEAFF.

In this sample, this clone turned up a few times. This sequence joins TRBV5-1 and TRBJ2-7; weak D call: TRBD2 (6 bases). Trimming took 6 bases from V and 6 from J, leaving 25 bases between them. CDR1 is SGHRS and CDR2 is YFSETQ in the germline V gene. The CDR3 has 16 amino acids. The CDR3 protein is CASNALRQGLESEQYF. As DNA, the CDR3 is TGCGCCAGCAACGCCCTGCGCCAGGGACTGGAATCCGAGCAGTACTTC.

This clone has only a few counts. The rearrangement uses TRBV2 and TRBJ1-2; 8 nucleotides agree with TRBD1. Germline V gene data show CDR1 as SNHLY and CDR2 as FYNNEI. V was pared by 6 bases and J by 2 bases, with 5 bases of the junction left unmatched. This CDR3 has 14 residues. In DNA, the CDR3 is TGTGCCAGCAGGCCCAACAGGGGGAACTATGGCTACACCTTC. Protein product: CASRPNRGNYGYTF.

The J gene is TRBJ2-5, the V gene TRBV6-6; 8 bases fit TRBD1. This CDR3 region has 16 residues. The germline V gene encodes CDR1 MNHNY and CDR2 SVGAGI (reference sequence). The V gene end was trimmed by 0 bases and the J gene end by 6 bases; junction bases not matched to a gene: 9. Here the CDR3 reads CASSYSGGQGWQTQYF. The DNA for the CDR3 is TGTGCCAGCAGTTACTCGGGTGGACAGGGATGGCAGACCCAGTACTTC.